The 2 T cell receptor beta chains reported below all come from one sample, sequenced in a study of spatial heterogeneity in lung cancer. TCRdb reanalysed the 5' RACE reads using MiXCR and keeps one entry per CDR3 protein. The sample lists 2,500 to 3,500 distinct CDR3 sequences, roughly 7% seen once, with approximately 15% in the top ten. Time point specified: sample taken at primary tumor resection. The input for sequencing was normal lung tissue next to the tumor, taken at surgery. The source is a male donor with early-stage non-small cell lung cancer.

This clonotype is deemed medium-sized. CDR3 sequence (DNA): TGCGCCAGCAGCCCGACAGGGTTTGGTTCACCCCTCCACTTT. Translating gives CASSPTGFGSPLHF. The rearrangement joins TRBV4-3 to TRBJ1-6; 7 positions agree with TRBD1. The germline V gene encodes CDR1 LGHNA and CDR2 YSLEER. The CDR3 length is 14 residues. Unmatched junction bases numbered 6, after V lost 4 bases and J lost 9 bases.

This clonotype was seen a few times. V is TRBV29-1 and J is TRBJ1-1, with 10 positions matching TRBD1. This CDR3 region has 12 residues. Germline CDR1 reads SQVTM; CDR2 reads ANQGSEA. V lost 7 bases and J lost 3; bases outside the gene matches: 2. The CDR3, as DNA: TGCAGCGGCGGGACAGGGGACACTGAAGCTTTCTTT. Protein product: CSGGTGDTEAFF.